Listed here are 10 T cell receptor beta chains from one sample, sequenced in a study of cytomegalovirus exposure and HLA in healthy donors. TCRdb's copy holds only in-frame clones and misses some; the assay was immunoSEQ multiplex PCR. This table has around 170,000 clones, 88% appearing once. Sequencing was performed on PBMCs. The receptors originated from a man younger than 35 in good health and CMV-seronegative.

The chain has TRBV7-9 and TRBJ2-2; D gene unclear. The germline V and J ends were trimmed by 0 bases and 1 base, with 6 bases remaining between them. Looked up from germline, CDR1 is SEHNR and CDR2 is FQNEAQ (reference sequence). The CDR3 is made up of 15 amino acids. CDR3 amino acids: CASSLANGNTGELFF. The CDR3 nucleotides read TGTGCCAGCAGCTTAGCGAACGGGAACACCGGGGAGCTGTTTTTT.

This chain links TRBV5-1 with TRBJ2-5; 9 bases line up with TRBD1. CDR3 length: 15 residues. CDR1 SGHRS and CDR2 YFSETQ come from the germline V gene. V lost 4 bases and J lost 5; bases outside the gene matches: 9. The DNA for the CDR3 is TGCGCCAGCAGCATCGGGACAGGGATGGGGGAGACCCAGTACTTC. Its protein product is CASSIGTGMGETQYF.

This chain joins TRBV11-2 and TRBJ1-2, with D maybe TRBD1 (5 bases). The CDR3 has 13 residues. V gave up 1 base and J gave up 4 bases, with 7 bases separating them. Per the germline V gene, CDR1 is SGHAT and CDR2 is FQNNGV. CDR3 in amino acids: CASSLGGAYGYTF. In DNA form, the CDR3 reads TGTGCCAGCAGCTTAGGTGGGGCCTATGGCTACACCTTC. The full variable domain, in which reference TRBV11-2 and TRBJ1-2 provide the parts outside the CDR3, is EAGVAQSPRYKIIEKRQSVAFWCNPISGHATLYWYQQILGQGPKLLIQFQNNGVVDDSQLPKDRFSAERLKGVDSTLKIQPAKLEDSAVYLCASSLGGAYGYTFGSGTRLTVV.

The chain links TRBV5-4 to TRBJ2-5; tentative D call: TRBD2 (7 bases). The V end lost 0 bases, the J end lost 2 bases, and 11 bases lay between the germline ends. This CDR3 spans 15 amino acids. Germline values: CDR1 SGHNT, CDR2 YYREEE (reference sequence). CDR3 coding DNA: TGTGCCAGCAGCTTGGAGGGGGGGCTACAAGAGACCCAGTACTTC. The encoded protein is CASSLEGGLQETQYF. Filled out from reference TRBV5-4 and TRBJ2-5, the complete variable domain reads ETGVTQSPTHLIKTRGQQVTLRCSSQSGHNTVSWYQQALGQGPQFIFQYYREEENGRGNFPPRFSGLQFPNYSSELNVNALELDDSALYLCASSLEGGLQETQYFGPGTRLLVL.

This clone has more than one count but fewer than ten. The chain uses TRBV25-1 and TRBJ1-5; a possible D gene is TRBD1 (5 bases). This CDR3 comprises 15 residues. The germline V and J ends were trimmed by 1 base and 0 bases, with 7 bases remaining between them. CDR1 is MGHDK and CDR2 is SYGVNS in the germline V gene. Here the CDR3 reads CASSESGFSNQPQHF. The DNA for the CDR3 is TGTGCCAGCAGTGAATCAGGGTTTAGCAATCAGCCCCAGCATTTT.

This chain links TRBV29-1 with TRBJ2-1; D remains ambiguous. The germline V and J ends were trimmed by 2 bases and 6 bases, with 14 bases remaining between them. Germline V lookup: CDR1 SQVTM, CDR2 ANQGSEA. The CDR3 spans 14 residues. CDR3 protein: CSVELRNSINEQFF. For the CDR3, the DNA is TGCAGCGTTGAATTAAGAAATAGTATCAATGAGCAGTTCTTC.

This clone was picked up one time. V and J are TRBV7-6 and TRBJ1-1; D call uncertain. Trimming pared 1 base from V and 1 base from J, leaving 7 bases between. Germline CDR1 and CDR2: SGHVS and FNYEAQ. This CDR3 contains 14 residues. In DNA, the CDR3 is TGTGCCAGCAGCTTAGAGGCAGGGAACACTGAAGCTTTCTTT. Its protein is CASSLEAGNTEAFF.

The chain links TRBV27 to TRBJ1-2, with 8 bases fitting TRBD1. V lost 5 bases, J lost 5 bases, and 19 bases stayed unmatched. This CDR3 has 18 amino acids. Germline-derived CDR1 and CDR2 are MNHEY and SMNVEV (reference sequence). CDR3 protein: CASSTRLLDRGGGYGYTF. The CDR3 DNA is TGTGCCAGCAGTACTCGCCTTCTTGACAGGGGAGGAGGTTATGGCTACACCTTC.

The chain couples TRBV2 to TRBJ2-1, with 12 bases lining up with TRBD2. This CDR3 contains 15 residues. V trimming: 3 bases; J trimming: 6 bases; junction bases outside the gene matches: 3. Germline V CDR1 and CDR2: SNHLY, FYNNEI. CDR3 sequence (DNA): TGTGCCAGCAGTGATGGGACTAGCGGGCGCAATGAGCAGTTCTTC. It is translated as CASSDGTSGRNEQFF.

The chain employs TRBV5-1 and TRBJ2-6, with D unclear. Germline V gives CDR1 SGHRS, CDR2 YFSETQ. This CDR3 is built from 15 residues. Trimming took 0 bases from V and 0 from J, leaving 4 bases between them. CDR3 DNA: TGCGCCAGCAGCTTGGTGAGCTCTGGGGCCAACGTCCTGACTTTC. Translation gives CASSLVSSGANVLTF.